Below, 5 T cell receptor beta chains from the same sample are listed, as sequenced in a study of OX40 agonist ivuxolimab in advanced cancers. The method was immunoSEQ multiplex PCR; TCRdb's version includes in-frame clones alone and lacks a portion of them. The data hold tens of thousands of clones, with roughly nine tenths observed a single time. This sample comprised CD4+ or CD8+ T cells sorted from blood, obtained in a trial of the OX40 agonist ivuxolimab. The receptors derive from an adult with an advanced solid tumor such as melanoma, head and neck, liver or kidney cancer.

This clone turned up a few times. Other DNA sequences in the sample encode the same CDR3. V usage is TRBV2 and J usage is TRBJ1-5; the D gene is possibly TRBD1 (5 bases). The CDR3 has 14 amino acids. The germline V gene encodes CDR1 SNHLY and CDR2 FYNNEI. The V end lost 2 bases, the J end lost 6 bases, and 11 bases lay between the germline ends. The CDR3 spells CASSENQGSQPQHF. The DNA for the CDR3 is TGTGCCAGCAGTGAAAACCAGGGTAGTCAGCCCCAGCATTTT. Supplemented by reference TRBV2 and TRBJ1-5, the full variable domain reads EPEVTQTPSHQVTQMGQEVILRCVPISNHLYFYWYRQILGQKVEFLVSFYNNEISEKSEIFDDQFSVERPDGSNFTLKIRSTKLEDSAMYFCASSENQGSQPQHFGDGTRLSIL.

On this clone itself: The germline gene is not matched at one end of the junction; a read error may be the cause. The same CDR3 arises from other DNA sequences in this sample as well. The gene calls are TRBV5-1 and TRBJ2-5, with no clear D. The CDR3 sequence is 14 residues long. Germline assignment: CDR1 SGHRS and CDR2 YFSETQ. The CDR3 region has the DNA TGCGCCAGCAGCTTGGCGCAGGCGAGCGAGACTCAGTACTTC. As protein: CASSLAQASETQYF.

The chain has TRBV28 and TRBJ2-1; the match to TRBD2 covers 14 bases. V shed 5 bases and J 6 bases; nucleotides not matched to a gene: 9. The CDR3 covers 17 residues. Per the germline V gene, CDR1 is MDHEN and CDR2 is SYDVKM. Here the CDR3 reads CASSVLRLAGGANEQFF. Written as DNA, the CDR3 is TGTGCCAGCAGTGTATTGCGACTAGCGGGAGGGGCCAATGAGCAGTTCTTC.

At least ten counts were recorded for this clone. The chain recombines TRBV5-1 with TRBJ1-1, with a weak D call TRBD1 (6 bases). CDR1 SGHRS and CDR2 YFSETQ come from the germline V gene. This CDR3 is built from 14 residues. Deletions cut 1 base from V and 4 bases from J, with 11 bases between. The CDR3 nucleotides read TGCGCCAGCAGCTTGCAAGGGGGTACCACTGAAGCTTTCTTT. As protein: CASSLQGGTTEAFF.

The V gene is TRBV27, the J gene TRBJ1-5, with TRBD1 matching 8 bases. The J segment lost 2 bases and the V segment lost 5 bases, leaving 2 bases of the junction unmatched. Germline V lookup: CDR1 MNHEY, CDR2 SMNVEV (reference sequence). The CDR3 contains 14 residues. The CDR3 sequence is CASSRGQGNQPQHF. CDR3 nucleotide sequence: TGTGCCAGCAGTCGGGGACAGGGCAATCAGCCCCAGCATTTT.